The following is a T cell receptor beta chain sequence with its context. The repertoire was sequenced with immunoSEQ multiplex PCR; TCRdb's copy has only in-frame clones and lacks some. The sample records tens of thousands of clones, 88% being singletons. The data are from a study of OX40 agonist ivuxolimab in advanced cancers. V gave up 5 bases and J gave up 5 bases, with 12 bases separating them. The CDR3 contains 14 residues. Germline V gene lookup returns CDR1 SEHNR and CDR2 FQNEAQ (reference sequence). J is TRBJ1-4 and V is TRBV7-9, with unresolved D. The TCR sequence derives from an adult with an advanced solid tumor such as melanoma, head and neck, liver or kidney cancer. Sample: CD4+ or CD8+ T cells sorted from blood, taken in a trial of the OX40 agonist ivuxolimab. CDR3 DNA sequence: TGTGCCAGCAGCGCCGACGTGAAAAATGAAAAACTGTTTTTT. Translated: CASSADVKNEKLFF.